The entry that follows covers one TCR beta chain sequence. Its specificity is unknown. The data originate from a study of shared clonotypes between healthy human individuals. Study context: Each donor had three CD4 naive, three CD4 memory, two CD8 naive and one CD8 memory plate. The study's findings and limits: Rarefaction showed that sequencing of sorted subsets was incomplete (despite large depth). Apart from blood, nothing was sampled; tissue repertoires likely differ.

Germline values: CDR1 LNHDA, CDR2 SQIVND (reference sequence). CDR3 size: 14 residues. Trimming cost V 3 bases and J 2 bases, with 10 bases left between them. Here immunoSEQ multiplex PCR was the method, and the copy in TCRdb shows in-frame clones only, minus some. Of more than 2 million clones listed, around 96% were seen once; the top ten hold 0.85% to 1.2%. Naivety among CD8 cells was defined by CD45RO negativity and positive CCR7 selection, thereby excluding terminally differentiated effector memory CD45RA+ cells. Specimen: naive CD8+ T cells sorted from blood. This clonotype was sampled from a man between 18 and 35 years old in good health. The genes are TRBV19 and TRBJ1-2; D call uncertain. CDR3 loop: CASSMSDSNYGYTF. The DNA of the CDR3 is TGTGCCAGTAGTATGTCAGACTCCAACTATGGCTACACCTTC.